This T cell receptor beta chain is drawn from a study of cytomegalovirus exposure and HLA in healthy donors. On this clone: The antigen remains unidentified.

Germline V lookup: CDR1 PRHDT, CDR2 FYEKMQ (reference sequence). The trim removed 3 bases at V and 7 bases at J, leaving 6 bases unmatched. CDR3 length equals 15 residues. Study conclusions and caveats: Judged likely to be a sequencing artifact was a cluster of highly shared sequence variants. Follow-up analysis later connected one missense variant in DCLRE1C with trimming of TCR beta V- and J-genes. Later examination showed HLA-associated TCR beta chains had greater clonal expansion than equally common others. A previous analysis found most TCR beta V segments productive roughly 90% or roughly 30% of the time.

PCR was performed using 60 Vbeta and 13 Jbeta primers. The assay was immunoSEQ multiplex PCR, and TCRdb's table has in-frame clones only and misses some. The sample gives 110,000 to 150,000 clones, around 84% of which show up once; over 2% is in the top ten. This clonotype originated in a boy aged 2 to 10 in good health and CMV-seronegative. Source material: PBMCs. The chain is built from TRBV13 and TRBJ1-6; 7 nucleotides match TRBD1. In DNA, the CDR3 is TGTGCCAGCAGCTTCCGGGACAGCGCAAATTCACCCCTCCACTTT. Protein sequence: CASSFRDSANSPLHF.